The 20 T cell receptor beta chains in this list originate from one sample, sequenced in a study of immune evolution from preneoplasia to lung adenocarcinoma. Data came from immunoSEQ multiplex PCR; TCRdb stores just in-frame clones and leaves some out. The sample has about 4,300 clones, 65% to 80% seen once. Input material: FFPE minimally invasive lung adenocarcinoma tissue. The receptors here all came from a person aged 50-69 years with lung adenocarcinoma.

This clone was seen just once. The chain has TRBV28 and TRBJ2-7, with 9 bases identical to TRBD2. J gave up 1 base and V 6 bases, and 10 bases lay outside the gene matches. The CDR3 has 16 amino acids. The germline CDR1 and CDR2 sequences are MDHEN and SYDVKM. The CDR3 DNA follows: TGTGCCAGCAGCCTCCCGGGACTAGCTAGATCCTACGAGCAGTACTTC. It is translated as CASSLPGLARSYEQYF.

V is TRBV6-1 and J is TRBJ2-3; D unresolved. The CDR3 runs 14 residues. The V and J ends lost 7 bases and 2 bases respectively, with 13 bases between them. The germline V gene has CDR1 MNHNS and CDR2 SASEGT. Written as DNA, the CDR3 is TGTGCCAGCACTCCGGTTCCCCTCACAGATACGCAGTATTTT. It specifies CASTPVPLTDTQYF.

This clone was seen a few times. This sequence joins TRBV9 and TRBJ1-1, with a possible D match to TRBD1 (6 bases). The V end was cut by 7 bases, the J end by 6 bases, with 16 bases between. Germline V lookup: CDR1 SGDLS, CDR2 YYNGEE. The CDR3 runs to 13 residues. CDR3 sequence (DNA): TGTGCCAGCGGGAGACAAGGACAGTCTGAAGCTTTCTTT. This encodes CASGRQGQSEAFF.

The gene calls are TRBV5-1 and TRBJ2-1; D is unresolved. Germline CDR1 and CDR2: SGHRS and YFSETQ. The length of the CDR3 is 13 residues. Trimming removed 7 bases at V and 0 bases at J, with 8 bases between. CDR3 sequence reads: CASGQSSYNEQFF. CDR3 sequence (DNA): TGCGCCAGCGGCCAGAGCTCCTACAATGAGCAGTTCTTC.

V usage is TRBV27 and J usage is TRBJ1-1; 7 bases align to TRBD1. The germline gives CDR1 MNHEY, CDR2 SMNVEV (reference sequence). Trimming removed 5 bases from V and 3 bases from J; junction bases left unmatched: 15. The CDR3 has 17 residues. CDR3 sequence (DNA): TGTGCCAGCAGTCCGACAGGGATGAGAAAGGGGTACACTGAAGCTTTCTTT. Its translation: CASSPTGMRKGYTEAFF.

This clone turned up a few times. This sequence joins TRBV30 and TRBJ1-2; no clear D. V lost 0 bases and J lost 2, with 13 bases in between. Per the germline V gene, CDR1 is GTSNPN and CDR2 is SVGIG (reference sequence). The CDR3 sequence is 15 residues long. CDR3 bases: TGTGCCTGGAGTGTGTCCCGCGGAGGAAACTATGGCTACACCTTC. This codes for CAWSVSRGGNYGYTF.

This sequence joins TRBV7-3 and TRBJ2-5, with D perhaps TRBD2 (5 bases). The DNA end lines up better with TRBJ2-7; the J call may be wrong. The CDR3 is 15 amino acids. Per the germline V gene, CDR1 is SGHTA and CDR2 is FQGTGA. In nucleotides, the CDR3 is TGTGCCAGCAGCCCTGGCCCTAGCATTGTCTACGAGCAGTACTTC. It specifies CASSPGPSIVYEQYF.

The chain carries TRBV18 and TRBJ2-4; D possibly corresponds to TRBD1 (5 bases). The CDR3 sequence is 14 residues long. Germline V lookup: CDR1 KGHSH, CDR2 LQKENI. Trimming removed 2 bases from V and 4 bases from J, with 9 bases in between. The CDR3 DNA is TGTGCCAGCTCACCAGGGCAGGGAAAAAACATTCAGTACTTC. Protein sequence: CASSPGQGKNIQYF. The whole variable domain, filled in from reference TRBV18 and TRBJ2-4, reads NAGVMQNPRHLVRRRGQEARLRCSPMKGHSHVYWYRQLPEEGLKFMVYLQKENIIDESGMPKERFSAEFPKEGPSILRIQQVVRGDSAAYFCASSPGQGKNIQYFGAGTRLSVL.

This clone is a singleton in its sample. The chain employs TRBV28 and TRBJ1-4; D is possibly TRBD1 (6 bases). Germline CDR1 is MDHEN and CDR2 is SYDVKM. The CDR3 sequence is 15 residues long. V was trimmed by 3 bases and J by 0 bases, leaving 8 bases between them. CDR3 in amino acids: CASSLDSSTNEKLFF. CDR3 in DNA: TGTGCCAGCAGTTTGGACAGTTCAACTAATGAAAAACTGTTTTTT.

In its sample, this clone was seen once. V usage is TRBV7-9 and J usage is TRBJ2-3; D call uncertain. V was trimmed by 3 bases and J by 4 bases, leaving 2 bases between them. This CDR3 contains 11 residues. CDR1 SEHNR and CDR2 FQNEAQ come from the germline V gene (reference sequence). The CDR3 here is CASSFADTQYF. CDR3 DNA sequence: TGTGCCAGCAGCTTCGCAGATACGCAGTATTTT.

The genes are TRBV29-1 and TRBJ1-1; D unresolved. The ends were cut back, 3 bases at V and 9 bases at J, with 8 bases in the middle. Germline CDR1 SQVTM, CDR2 ANQGSEA. The CDR3 consists of 10 residues. The CDR3 nucleotides are TGCAGCGTTGAGGGCAGACAAGCTTTCTTT. As protein: CSVEGRQAFF.

On this clone: One end of the junction fails to match germline, which may point to a read error. In DNA form, the CDR3 reads TGTGCCAGCAGTTTATCCAGGGTGGAGGTCTTC. Its translation is CASSLSRVEVF. The chain recombines TRBV28 with TRBJ2-1; tentatively, D is TRBD1 or TRBD2 (5 bases each). From germline, CDR1 is MDHEN and CDR2 SYDVKM. CDR3 length equals 11 residues.

This chain connects TRBV5-6 to TRBJ1-2; TRBD1 matches at 8 bases. CDR1 and CDR2 from the germline V gene are SGHDT and YYEEEE. The ends lost 2 bases at V and 11 bases at J; junction bases unmatched: 8. This CDR3 spans 13 amino acids. The CDR3 nucleotides read TGTGCCAGCAGCTTTCAGGGGGCGAAAGGTTACACCTTC. Protein product: CASSFQGAKGYTF.

This chain connects TRBV28 to TRBJ1-5; tentatively, D is TRBD1 (6 bases). The germline V gene has CDR1 MDHEN and CDR2 SYDVKM. The CDR3 totals 17 residues. The V end was cut by 5 bases, the J end by 5 bases, with 22 bases between. The CDR3 sequence is CASSKTLPGQRHQPQHF. DNA of the CDR3: TGTGCCAGCAGTAAAACCCTACCGGGACAAAGGCATCAGCCCCAGCATTTT.

The count of this clone is one. The V gene is TRBV11-2, the J gene TRBJ2-7, with TRBD1 matching 7 bases. This CDR3 comprises 15 residues. CDR1 and CDR2 from the germline V gene are SGHAT and FQNNGV. Germline trimming cut 1 base from V and 2 bases from J; bases unmatched to any gene: 5. CDR3 DNA: TGTGCCAGCAGCTTAGCGGGGACAGCAACCTACGAGCAGTACTTC. This codes for CASSLAGTATYEQYF.

V is TRBV10-1 and J is TRBJ2-1; unclear D gene. The CDR3 has 14 residues. Germline CDR1 and CDR2: WNHNN and SYGVQD (reference sequence). Trimming took off 4 bases at V and 8 bases at J, with 15 bases between the two ends. The CDR3 nucleotides are TGCGCCAGCAGTGCCCTCTTAGGGCGGCATGAGCAGTTCTTC. As protein: CASSALLGRHEQFF.

In its sample, this clone was seen a few times. The rearrangement uses TRBV5-6 and TRBJ2-7; D call uncertain. The length of the CDR3 is 14 residues. CDR1 is SGHDT and CDR2 is YYEEEE in the germline V gene. V lost 4 bases and J lost 2, with 13 bases in between. The CDR3 bases are TGTGCCAGCAGCCCCGGGTCTAGAACCTACGAGCAGTACTTC. As protein: CASSPGSRTYEQYF.

CDR3 protein: CSVVFEGNSLEQYF. The CDR3 DNA follows: TGCAGCGTTGTTTTCGAAGGCAACTCTCTCGAGCAGTACTTC. The rearrangement joins TRBV29-1 to TRBJ2-7; D gene uncertain. The length of the CDR3 is 14 residues. Trimming stripped 4 bases from V and 6 bases from J, with 19 bases between. Germline V gene lookup returns CDR1 SQVTM and CDR2 ANQGSEA.

This sequence joins TRBV5-1 and TRBJ1-1; D gene uncertain. The CDR3 has 14 residues. The germline V gene encodes CDR1 SGHRS and CDR2 YFSETQ. The ends were cut back, 2 bases at V and 0 bases at J, with 8 bases in the middle. This CDR3 is CASSFSGVNTEAFF. The CDR3 DNA reads TGCGCCAGCAGCTTCTCCGGGGTGAACACTGAAGCTTTCTTT.

This clone showed up just once. In nucleotides, the CDR3 is TGCGCCAGCAGCCAAGAAGTAGGGTCCTATGGCTACACCTTC. Translating gives CASSQEVGSYGYTF. The chain combines TRBV4-1 with TRBJ1-2; D not resolved. The CDR3 extends over 14 amino acids. V lost 0 bases to trimming and J lost 4 bases, with 9 bases between them. Germline-derived CDR1 and CDR2 are MGHRA and YSYEKL.